The clone carrying this TCR beta chain was seen a handful of times. The record originates from a study of T cells in Graves' hyperthyroidism and ophthalmopathy. Overall study: Peripheral blood was acquired at first diagnosis, ahead of any therapy whatsoever.

The TCR beta CDR3 regions underwent amplification using RNA transcripts as the source. HTBI primers were the set used in a first-round RT-PCR of the TCR CDR3. TCRdb re-derived calls from the multiplex PCR reads in MiXCR, one entry per CDR3 protein. The sample has 560,000 or so distinct CDR3 sequences, about 20% seen once. Deletions cut 5 bases from V and 4 bases from J, with 20 bases between. In germline, CDR1 is SGHRS, CDR2 YFSETQ. This CDR3 spans 16 amino acids. V is TRBV5-1 and J is TRBJ2-3; no firm D call. Sequencing was done on a sample of blood. This TCR was recovered from a middle-aged man with Graves' ophthalmopathy. CDR3 in DNA: TGCGCCAGCAGTTCCTTTCTAGATATCCGAGCAGATACGCAGTATTTT. The encoded protein is CASSSFLDIRADTQYF. The full variable domain, in which reference TRBV5-1 and TRBJ2-3 provide the parts outside the CDR3, is KAGVTQTPRYLIKTRGQQVTLSCSPISGHRSVSWYQQTPGQGLQFLFEYFSETQRNKGNFPGRFSGRQFSNSRSEMNVSTLELGDSALYLCASSSFLDIRADTQYFGPGTRLTVL.